The present T cell receptor (beta chain) was sequenced within a study of STAT5B mutations in CD4+ large granular lymphocyte leukemia. Sequencing used immunoSEQ multiplex PCR; TCRdb keeps in-frame clones, though not all of them. Of over 30,000 clones listed, about 80% are singletons. Trimming took 5 bases from V and 6 from J; bases not matched to a gene: 6. The length of the CDR3 is 14 residues. Germline V gives CDR1 SGHTA, CDR2 FQGNSA. Study-level findings and limits: No patients shared main leukemic clonotypes, though around 24% appeared at low frequency elsewhere. TRBV06-family usage was enriched in top patient clones (8/27) versus controls (2/35). The CD4+ versus CD8+ T-LGLL clonality difference may reflect limited sample size. Patient CD4-sorted repertoires stayed more clonal than healthy ones after leukemic-clone removal.

This clone showed up just a few times. Its antigen is currently unknown. The sequenced sample consisted of CD4+ T cells from blood buffy coats. The chain uses TRBV7-2 and TRBJ1-1; the match to TRBD1 covers 10 bases. The TCR originated in a human donor in good health. The CDR3 loop is CASSLKGQGSEAFF. CDR3 in DNA: TGTGCCAGCAGCCTAAAGGGACAGGGGTCTGAAGCTTTCTTT.